The sequence of this T cell receptor (beta chain) was determined in a study of beta chain features in type 1 diabetes (dated by TCRdb to 2017 to 2018). Some background on the complete study: Patients and healthy donors did not differ in mean age, gender distribution, total cell number or subset yield. A total of some 100,000,000 sorted cells were examined across all samples, and the number of cells per subset was strongly correlated with RNA yield. The study compared the TCRB repertoires of sorted circulating CD4+ T cell subsets in recently diagnosed type 1 diabetes patients with those in matched healthy donors. Whereas all 30 or so donors provided naive and central memory subsets, regulatory and stem cell-like memory subsets were isolated from just 8 patients and roughly 8 healthy donors.

V loses 1 base of germline sequence and J loses 3 bases, and the interval between the two ends is 9 bases. The CDR3 has 15 amino acids, counting the end cysteine and phenylalanine. Only the CDR3 DNA stays, 45 bases, in frame from base 1. From a lookup of the germline V gene, CDR1 and CDR2 are LGHNA and YSLEER. All of the isolated RNA was reverse transcribed with the High Capacity cDNA Reverse Transcription Kit, so expressed TCRB transcripts were sequenced. Deep immunoSEQ sequencing was applied to naive, central memory and regulatory T cell samples, giving an average of about 3.57 million total reads per sample. After sorted cells were lysed in RLT buffer, RNA was extracted with DNase-treated RNeasy Micro or Mini kits, with the choice depending on cell number. Each cell subset was processed separately to prevent cross-contamination, with patient and healthy donor samples processed together. Using the immunoSEQ multiplex PCR, TCRB sequences were amplified from cDNA into 87-bp fragments spanning the CDR3 region. The amplicons were sequenced using the Illumina HiSeq platform. As for the original processing: PCR bias was computationally corrected using synthetic template baselines, reads within Hamming distance 2 were collapsed, and singletons that could not be merged were discarded. Reads were aligned against IMGT to assign V, D and J genes, CDR3 length and insertions or deletions at six rearrangement sites. Within each subset, clonotype counts were normalized to sorted cell number, and only after that were true diversity and Gini coefficients computed with the tcR R package. The overlap coefficient, calculated on TCRB nucleotide sequences, was used to measure repertoire sharing. Out-of-frame TCRB sequences from naive cells were analyzed to stand in for the pre-selection repertoire. Imported from immuneACCESS, the table was reduced by TCRdb to in-frame sequences with V and J called. These copies leave out some clones; in studies compared against another copy, an unresolved V gene accounts for under half, and the cause of the remainder is not known. V and J calls and clone size come straight from that table; D and trimming were deduced from the DNA. The sample yields about 640,000 clones; roughly 12% were counted once. 0.095% to 0.15% of the sample is taken by the ten largest.

The investigation overall reported the following: In all four CD4+ subsets, TCRB CDR3 length was moderately but significantly shorter in type 1 diabetes patients. At VDJ recombination sites, patients with type 1 diabetes made fewer insertions and deleted more nucleotides, a pattern implying thymic rearrangement abnormalities. Because cDNA was sequenced instead of genomic DNA, highly expressing activated cells could be over-represented, though the groups showed no difference in activation or CD3 levels. PCR might favor shorter templates, but patient and control samples were amplified and corrected together, so any skew would affect both groups equally. HLA sub-analyses involved small numbers of individuals, so any influence of HLA type on TCRB rearrangement remained unresolved. Naive, central memory and regulatory TCRB repertoires appeared to be more alike among patients than among healthy donors.

From each donor, a single peripheral blood sample of about 100 mL on average was drawn into heparinised tubes. Naive, central memory, regulatory and stem cell-like memory CD4+ T cells were sorted on a BD FACSAria II using a panel including CD45RO, CCR7, CD25, CD127, CD95 and CD27. Purity was above 95% for every sorted population. PBMCs were separated immediately by Lymphoprep density gradient centrifugation and were stained directly, without being cultured. So that batch effects would be minimized, each experiment stained and sorted samples in pairs, pairing one healthy donor with one patient. On this clone itself: Its cognate antigen has yet to be identified. There are no base qualities to consult, and no much larger clone falls within one base.

The sample consisted of naive CD4+ T cells from blood. The sample's cell subset or site, from its label and the paper: true naive CD4+ T cells. This sequence was found in a man aged 25 to 45 with type 1 diabetes. In this chain, TRBV4-3 is recombined with TRBJ1-4; a tentative D call is TRBD1 (5 bases match). The CDR3 is CASSQGRGANEKLFF. The sequenced DNA is TGCGCCAGCAGCCAAGGGAGGGGAGCTAATGAAAAACTGTTTTTT.